This is a list of T cell receptor beta chains from one sample in a study of shared clonotypes between healthy human individuals. Clones were sequenced by immunoSEQ multiplex PCR, and TCRdb holds only the in-frame ones, with some missing. This table holds over a million clones, roughly 96% found once. Sequencing was performed on naive CD4+ T cells sorted from blood. These receptors came from a man aged 25-45 years in good health. Both conserved end residues are part of each CDR3. The D gene is left open where the match is weak. Clone sizes are given selectively: once, few, many, or a class where the clone is expanded.

D gene: .; V gene: TRBV6-5; clone size: .; J gene: TRBJ1-1; CDR3 DNA: TGTGCCAGCAGTTACGACAGGTTGGTGTCTGAAGCTTTCTTT; CDR3 protein: CASSYDRLVSEAFF
D gene: .; V gene: TRBV18; clone size: .; J gene: TRBJ2-5; CDR3 DNA: TGTGCCAGCTCAGGGCAAGAGACCCAGTACTTC; CDR3 protein: CASSGQETQYF
D gene: .; V gene: TRBV28; clone size: .; J gene: TRBJ1-2; CDR3 DNA: TGTGCCAGCAGTGAACATACCCCGGGACAAGGCTATGGCTACACCTTC; CDR3 protein: CASSEHTPGQGYGYTF
D gene: TRBD1; V gene: TRBV10-3; clone size: .; J gene: TRBJ2-7; CDR3 DNA: TGTGCCATCAGTGACTTGACAGGGATCCCCTACGAGCAGTACTTC; CDR3 protein: CAISDLTGIPYEQYF
D gene: TRBD2; V gene: TRBV30; clone size: .; J gene: TRBJ2-3; CDR3 DNA: TGTGCCGAAACCGTAGCGGGAGGGCTCGGAGATACGCAGTATTTT; CDR3 protein: CAETVAGGLGDTQYF
D gene: .; V gene: TRBV11-2; clone size: .; J gene: TRBJ1-3; CDR3 DNA: TGTGCCAGCAGCTTAGGCGGTGGAAACACCATATATTTT; CDR3 protein: CASSLGGGNTIYF
D gene: TRBD1; V gene: TRBV29-1; clone size: .; J gene: TRBJ2-5; CDR3 DNA: TGCAGCGCCCGGCCCGTACAGGGGTTGGAGACCCAGTACTTC; CDR3 protein: CSARPVQGLETQYF
D gene: TRBD2; V gene: TRBV9; clone size: .; J gene: TRBJ2-5; CDR3 DNA: TGTGCCAGCAGCGTAGGACGGGAGGGCCCCAGGACCCAGTACTTC; CDR3 protein: CASSVGREGPRTQYF
D gene: .; V gene: TRBV15; clone size: .; J gene: TRBJ2-1; CDR3 DNA: TGTGCCACCAGCAGAGATCCGGCTTCCTACAATGAGCAGTTCTTC; CDR3 protein: CATSRDPASYNEQFF
D gene: .; V gene: TRBV28; clone size: .; J gene: TRBJ1-3; CDR3 DNA: TGTGCCAGCATCTTTTCGTCGGGCTCTGGAAACACCATATATTTT; CDR3 protein: CASIFSSGSGNTIYF
D gene: .; V gene: TRBV5-1; clone size: .; J gene: TRBJ2-5; CDR3 DNA: TGCGCCAGCAGTCTATTTCAAGAGACCCAGTACTTC; CDR3 protein: CASSLFQETQYF
D gene: .; V gene: TRBV14; clone size: .; J gene: TRBJ1-3; CDR3 DNA: TGTGCCAGCAGCCAAGGCCAAGGAGGGGCTGGAAACACCATATATTTT; CDR3 protein: CASSQGQGGAGNTIYF
D gene: .; V gene: TRBV30; clone size: .; J gene: TRBJ1-4; CDR3 DNA: TGTGCCTCTTTATTTGCAACTAATGAAAAACTGTTTTTT; CDR3 protein: CASLFATNEKLFF
D gene: .; V gene: TRBV18; clone size: .; J gene: TRBJ2-7; CDR3 DNA: TGTGCCAGCTCCCCCCAAAGTGAAGGCTACGAGCAGTACTTC; CDR3 protein: CASSPQSEGYEQYF
D gene: TRBD1; V gene: TRBV28; clone size: .; J gene: TRBJ2-7; CDR3 DNA: TGTGCCAGCAGTTCGGGACAGGGCTACGAGCAGTACTTC; CDR3 protein: CASSSGQGYEQYF
D gene: .; V gene: TRBV7-9; clone size: .; J gene: TRBJ2-1; CDR3 DNA: TGTGCCAGCAGAGGGGGTTTCTCTAGCGGAACTTGGGGGAATGAGCAGTTCTTC; CDR3 protein: CASRGGFSSGTWGNEQFF
D gene: TRBD1; V gene: TRBV25-1; clone size: once; J gene: TRBJ2-2; CDR3 DNA: TGTGCCAGCAGTGAAGCGACAGGGAATACCGGGGAGCTGTTTTTT; CDR3 protein: CASSEATGNTGELFF
D gene: .; V gene: TRBV28; clone size: .; J gene: TRBJ1-5; CDR3 DNA: TGTGCCAGCAGTTTCTCAGGGAAGGGCAATCAGCCCCAGCATTTT; CDR3 protein: CASSFSGKGNQPQHF
D gene: TRBD2; V gene: TRBV5-1; clone size: .; J gene: TRBJ2-5; CDR3 DNA: TGCGCCAGCAGCTCAGGACTAGCGGGAGAAGAGACCCAGTACTTC; CDR3 protein: CASSSGLAGEETQYF
D gene: .; V gene: TRBV7-9; clone size: .; J gene: TRBJ2-3; CDR3 DNA: TGTGCCAGCAGCTTAAAAGGTAGCGCTAGCACAGATACGCAGTATTTT; CDR3 protein: CASSLKGSASTDTQYF
D gene: .; V gene: TRBV6-1; clone size: .; J gene: TRBJ2-7; CDR3 DNA: TGTGCCAGCAGTGGGGTGCAGGGAGACGAGCAGTACTTC; CDR3 protein: CASSGVQGDEQYF
D gene: .; V gene: TRBV6-1; clone size: .; J gene: TRBJ2-7; CDR3 DNA: TGTGCCAGCAGTGAAGAGCATCACGGGAGAAACTACGAGCAGTACTTC; CDR3 protein: CASSEEHHGRNYEQYF
D gene: TRBD1; V gene: TRBV27; clone size: .; J gene: TRBJ2-7; CDR3 DNA: TGTGCCAGCACCACGGCGCAGGGGGCTAGGAATAGCGAGCAGTACTTC; CDR3 protein: CASTTAQGARNSEQYF
D gene: .; V gene: TRBV6-5; clone size: .; J gene: TRBJ2-6; CDR3 DNA: TGTGCCAGCAGTTACTTGCCAGCTGGGGCCAACGTCCTGACTTTC; CDR3 protein: CASSYLPAGANVLTF
D gene: .; V gene: TRBV19; clone size: .; J gene: TRBJ2-7; CDR3 DNA: TGTGCCAGTAGTGTCCGCAGTCTGGCCTACGAGCAGTACTTC; CDR3 protein: CASSVRSLAYEQYF
D gene: TRBD1; V gene: TRBV14; clone size: .; J gene: TRBJ2-7; CDR3 DNA: TGTGCCAGCAGCCAAGTATGGCAGGGGGCCCACGAGCAGTACTTC; CDR3 protein: CASSQVWQGAHEQYF
D gene: .; V gene: TRBV28; clone size: .; J gene: TRBJ1-5; CDR3 DNA: TGTGCCAGCACGTCCAGCGGGGTTAGCAATCAGCCCCAGCATTTT; CDR3 protein: CASTSSGVSNQPQHF
D gene: TRBD1; V gene: TRBV9; clone size: .; J gene: TRBJ2-5; CDR3 DNA: TGTGCCAGCAGCGTTCGACAGGGGGGCCAAGAGACCCAGTACTTC; CDR3 protein: CASSVRQGGQETQYF
D gene: .; V gene: TRBV21-1; clone size: .; J gene: TRBJ2-6; CDR3 DNA: TGTGCCAACGGAGGGGACACTACTTGGGGCGTCCTGACTTTC; CDR3 protein: CANGGDTTWGVLTF
D gene: TRBD2; V gene: TRBV28; clone size: .; J gene: TRBJ2-7; CDR3 DNA: TGTGCCAGCACCCGTCTAGCGGGGGTTTACGAGCAGTACTTC; CDR3 protein: CASTRLAGVYEQYF
D gene: .; V gene: TRBV6-5; clone size: .; J gene: TRBJ1-5; CDR3 DNA: TGTGCCAGCAGCTCTGGGTGGGCTCAGCCCCAGCATTTT; CDR3 protein: CASSSGWAQPQHF
D gene: .; V gene: TRBV7-8; clone size: once; J gene: TRBJ1-4; CDR3 DNA: TGTGCCAGCAGCTCGAGGCCTGCAAGTAATGAAAAACTGTTTTTT; CDR3 protein: CASSSRPASNEKLFF
D gene: .; V gene: TRBV5-4; clone size: .; J gene: TRBJ2-1; CDR3 DNA: TGTGCCAGCAGCTCGGGGACTTACTCCTACAATGAGCAGTTCTTC; CDR3 protein: CASSSGTYSYNEQFF
D gene: .; V gene: TRBV7-2; clone size: once; J gene: TRBJ1-2; CDR3 DNA: TGTGCCAGCACACGAGCGGGGTTTTATGGCTACACCTTC; CDR3 protein: CASTRAGFYGYTF
D gene: TRBD2; V gene: TRBV5-1; clone size: .; J gene: TRBJ2-1; CDR3 DNA: TGCGCCAGCAGCCCAGGACTAGCGGGAGGGCCACGCTCCTACAATGAGCAGTTCTTC; CDR3 protein: CASSPGLAGGPRSYNEQFF
D gene: .; V gene: TRBV5-4; clone size: .; J gene: TRBJ2-3; CDR3 DNA: TGTGCCAGCAGCCTAGGGTCCGGGGATACGCAGTATTTT; CDR3 protein: CASSLGSGDTQYF
D gene: .; V gene: TRBV18; clone size: .; J gene: TRBJ1-5; CDR3 DNA: TGTGCCAGCTCACGACAAGTGGATCAGCCCCAGCATTTT; CDR3 protein: CASSRQVDQPQHF
D gene: TRBD2; V gene: TRBV10-3; clone size: .; J gene: TRBJ2-7; CDR3 DNA: TGTGCCATCAGACCGGGACTAGCGGGAGGAGACGAGCAGTACTTC; CDR3 protein: CAIRPGLAGGDEQYF
D gene: TRBD2; V gene: TRBV4-3; clone size: .; J gene: TRBJ2-1; CDR3 DNA: TGCGCCAGCAGGTCTACCGGGACTACAAAGCAGTTCTTC; CDR3 protein: CASRSTGTTKQFF
D gene: .; V gene: TRBV5-6; clone size: .; J gene: TRBJ1-2; CDR3 DNA: TGTGCCAGCAGCTTGCGAGACGTGTTCCGCTATGGCTACACCTTC; CDR3 protein: CASSLRDVFRYGYTF
D gene: .; V gene: TRBV28; clone size: .; J gene: TRBJ1-2; CDR3 DNA: TGTGCCAGCAGTTTGGACAGATATGGCTACACCTTC; CDR3 protein: CASSLDRYGYTF
D gene: .; V gene: TRBV29-1; clone size: few; J gene: TRBJ2-2; CDR3 DNA: TGCAGCGTATCAACGGACAGTCGAAACACCGGGGAGCTGTTTTTT; CDR3 protein: CSVSTDSRNTGELFF
D gene: .; V gene: TRBV14; clone size: .; J gene: TRBJ2-7; CDR3 DNA: TGTGCCAGCAGCCCCCGGACGCGCTACGAGCAGTACTTC; CDR3 protein: CASSPRTRYEQYF
D gene: TRBD1; V gene: TRBV5-1; clone size: .; J gene: TRBJ2-1; CDR3 DNA: TGCGCCAGCAGCTTGGACGGGACAGGGCTGGGTGAGCAGTTCTTC; CDR3 protein: CASSLDGTGLGEQFF
D gene: .; V gene: TRBV15; clone size: .; J gene: TRBJ1-5; CDR3 DNA: TGTGCCACCAGCAGAGATGGCCCCCAGCCCCAGCATTTT; CDR3 protein: CATSRDGPQPQHF
D gene: .; V gene: TRBV10-3; clone size: .; J gene: TRBJ2-5; CDR3 DNA: TGTGCCATCAGTGATGGAGAGACCCAGTACTTC; CDR3 protein: CAISDGETQYF
D gene: .; V gene: TRBV5-4; clone size: .; J gene: TRBJ2-1; CDR3 DNA: TGTGCCAGCAGCTACCTGACGGGAGATGATGAGCAGTTCTTC; CDR3 protein: CASSYLTGDDEQFF
D gene: .; V gene: TRBV5-4; clone size: .; J gene: TRBJ2-7; CDR3 DNA: TGTGCCAGCAGCCCCCCCCGTCCCCTAGGGCAGTACTTC; CDR3 protein: CASSPPRPLGQYF
D gene: TRBD2; V gene: TRBV4-3; clone size: .; J gene: TRBJ2-1; CDR3 DNA: TGCGCCAGCAGCCAAGGGAGGGGTAGCGGGCAGAATGAGCAGTTCTTC; CDR3 protein: CASSQGRGSGQNEQFF
D gene: .; V gene: TRBV7-8; clone size: .; J gene: TRBJ2-7; CDR3 DNA: TGTGCCAGCAGCTCCTTGGTGGGAGGTCCTTCACAGTACTTC; CDR3 protein: CASSSLVGGPSQYF
D gene: .; V gene: TRBV5-8; clone size: .; J gene: TRBJ2-7; CDR3 DNA: TGTGCCAGCAGCCTCTTAGTGGGCAGGGGAGTTTACGAGCAGTACTTC; CDR3 protein: CASSLLVGRGVYEQYF
D gene: .; V gene: TRBV5-5; clone size: .; J gene: TRBJ1-1; CDR3 DNA: TGTGCCAGCAACGACAAGTCAGGGCTTGGATGGGTGAACACTGAAGCTTTCTTT; CDR3 protein: CASNDKSGLGWVNTEAFF
D gene: .; V gene: TRBV27; clone size: .; J gene: TRBJ1-2; CDR3 DNA: TGTGCCAGCAGTTTCAAGGGTTTTGGCTACACCTTC; CDR3 protein: CASSFKGFGYTF
D gene: .; V gene: TRBV6-5; clone size: .; J gene: TRBJ2-5; CDR3 DNA: TGTGCCAGCAGCCCAAAGCGGGTCCGGTTGGAGACCCAGTACTTC; CDR3 protein: CASSPKRVRLETQYF
D gene: .; V gene: TRBV9; clone size: .; J gene: TRBJ2-2; CDR3 DNA: TGTGCCAGCAGCGTAGCTAGCAGGGGATCCGGGGAGCTGTTTTTT; CDR3 protein: CASSVASRGSGELFF
D gene: TRBD2; V gene: TRBV5-4; clone size: .; J gene: TRBJ2-1; CDR3 DNA: TGTGCCAGCAGCACAAGGACTAGCGATAATGAGCAGTTCTTC; CDR3 protein: CASSTRTSDNEQFF
D gene: .; V gene: TRBV27; clone size: .; J gene: TRBJ2-7; CDR3 DNA: TGTGCCAGCAGTCCCTTTCAGGTAGCGGTGTACGGGCAGTACTTC; CDR3 protein: CASSPFQVAVYGQYF
D gene: .; V gene: TRBV27; clone size: .; J gene: TRBJ1-5; CDR3 DNA: TGTGCCAGCAGTTTTAGACAGACCAATCAGCCCCAGCATTTT; CDR3 protein: CASSFRQTNQPQHF